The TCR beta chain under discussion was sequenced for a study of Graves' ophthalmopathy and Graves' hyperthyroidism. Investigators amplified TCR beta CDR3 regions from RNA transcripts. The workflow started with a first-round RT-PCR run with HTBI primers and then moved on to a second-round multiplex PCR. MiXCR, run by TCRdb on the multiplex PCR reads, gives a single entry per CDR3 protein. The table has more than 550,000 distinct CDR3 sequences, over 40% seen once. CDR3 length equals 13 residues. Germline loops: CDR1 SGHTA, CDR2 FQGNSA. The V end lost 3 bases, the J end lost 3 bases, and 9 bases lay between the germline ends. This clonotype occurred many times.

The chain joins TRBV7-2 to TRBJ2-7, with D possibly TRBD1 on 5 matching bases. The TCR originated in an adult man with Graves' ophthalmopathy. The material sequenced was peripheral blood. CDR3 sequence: CASSFFDSYEQYF. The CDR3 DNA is TGTGCCAGCAGCTTCTTCGACAGCTACGAGCAGTACTTC.